The rows below give T cell receptor beta chains drawn from one sample of a study of cytomegalovirus exposure and HLA in healthy donors. The data were produced by immunoSEQ multiplex PCR, yet TCRdb's version contains in-frame clones alone and is incomplete. The repertoire has approximately 170,000 clones, approximately 72% of them found once; the top ten carry about 1.3%. The sequenced sample consisted of PBMCs. Receptor source: a man aged 45-65 years in good health and CMV-seronegative. CDR3s include the opening cysteine and the closing phenylalanine or tryptophan.

CATSRDGGSEKLFF	TRBV15
CASSSSRGEYTEAFF	TRBV5-4
CASSPRSETQYF	TRBV18
CASSDRTGTGEQYF	TRBV5-1
CASSGVASGGPTDTQYF	TRBV10-1
CASSPAQTGDEQFF	TRBV18
CASSLGGTQETQYF	TRBV7-2
CASSPRTAQGYTF	TRBV19
CASSLRDRANTEAFF	TRBV18
CASTYSTDTQYF	TRBV11-1
CASSIESGGNQPQHF	TRBV19
CASSLGGQPQHF	TRBV6-6
CASSATGGGETQYF	TRBV7-7
CSSSLEGRDYTF	TRBV7-9
CASSLEGGGNQPQHF	TRBV5-1
CASERAGLAGADEQFF	TRBV5-4
CASIFPTDTQYF	TRBV2
CASSRGYGYTF	TRBV6-5
CASKGAGTVKQPQHF	TRBV19
CASSLTGGAPGGNTIYF	TRBV9
CASSLDAGLPKNIQYF	TRBV5-1
CASSPLGTGATSTEAFF	TRBV18
CASSFSSLGYTF	TRBV5-5
CASSPRQGAGNGYTF	TRBV11-2
CASSETSGGLYEQYF	TRBV10-2
CAISESPVLYGYTF	TRBV10-3
CASSQDSTDYGYTF	TRBV4-3